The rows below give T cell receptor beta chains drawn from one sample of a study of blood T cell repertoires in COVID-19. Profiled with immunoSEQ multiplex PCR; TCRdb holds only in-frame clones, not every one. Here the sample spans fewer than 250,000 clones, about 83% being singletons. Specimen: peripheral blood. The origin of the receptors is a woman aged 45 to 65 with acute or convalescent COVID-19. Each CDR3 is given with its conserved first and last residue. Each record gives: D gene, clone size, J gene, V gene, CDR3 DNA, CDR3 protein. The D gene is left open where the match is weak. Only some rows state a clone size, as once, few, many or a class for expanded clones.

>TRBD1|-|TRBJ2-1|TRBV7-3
TGTGCCAGCAGCCCTGACAGGGTTAAGCAGTTCTTC
CASSPDRVKQFF
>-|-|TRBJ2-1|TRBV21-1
TGTGCCAGCAGCGGGGAAGCGACAGAGGTCTCCTACAATGAGCAGTTCTTC
CASSGEATEVSYNEQFF
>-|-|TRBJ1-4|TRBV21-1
TGTGCCAGCAGCAAAAATGTCAGGGGGACAACTAATGAAAAACTGTTTTTT
CASSKNVRGTTNEKLFF
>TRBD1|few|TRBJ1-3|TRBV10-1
TGCGCCAGCAACCGGACAGGGTCCCTCCTAGTCCTGAACTCTGGAAACACCATATATTTT
CASNRTGSLLVLNSGNTIYF
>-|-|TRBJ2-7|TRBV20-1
TGCAGTGCTCAGCCAGGTCCCGAGCAGTACTTC
CSAQPGPEQYF
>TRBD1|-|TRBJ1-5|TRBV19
TGTGCCACCAGAGGAGGGACAGGGGGCAATCAGCCCCAGCATTTT
CATRGGTGGNQPQHF
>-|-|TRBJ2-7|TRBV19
TGTGCCAGTGGCGATCAGCGCGAGCAGTACTTC
CASGDQREQYF
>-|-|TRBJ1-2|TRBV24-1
TGTGCCACCAGTGATGGCGGTGACAGCCGCTATGGCTACACCTTC
CATSDGGDSRYGYTF
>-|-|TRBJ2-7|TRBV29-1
TGCAGCGTTGTTTGGGAGTACACCTACGAGCAGTACTTC
CSVVWEYTYEQYF
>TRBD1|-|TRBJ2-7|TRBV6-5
TGTGCCAGCAGTTACAGGGGGCGCGCCTACGAGCAGTACTTC
CASSYRGRAYEQYF
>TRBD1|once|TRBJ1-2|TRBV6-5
TGTGCCAGCATGGGGCGGGACAGGGCTCTTGGCTACACCTTC
CASMGRDRALGYTF
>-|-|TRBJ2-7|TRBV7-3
TGTGCCAGCAGCTCCGCTAGCGTCGAGCAGTACTTC
CASSSASVEQYF
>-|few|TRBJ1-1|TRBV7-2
TGTGCCAGCAGCGAACAGGGCTACACTGAAGCTTTCTTT
CASSEQGYTEAFF
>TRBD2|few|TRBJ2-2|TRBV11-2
TGTGCCAGCACCGCGCGGGCTAGCGGGGGATCGAACACCGGGGAGCTGTTTTTT
CASTARASGGSNTGELFF